The text below deals with one TCR beta chain. V lost 2 bases to trimming and J lost 2 bases, with 13 bases between them. CDR3 length equals 15 residues. Germline assignment: CDR1 MNHNS and CDR2 SASEGT. This sample is part of a study of blood T cell repertoires in COVID-19. Study-wide background: The United States, Italy and Spain supplied acute and convalescent COVID-19 samples.

Method: immunoSEQ multiplex PCR; TCRdb's copy keeps in-frame clones and lacks some. The sample has around 88,000 clones; about 88% are singletons. Specimen: peripheral blood. The chain joins TRBV6-1 to TRBJ2-7; D is perhaps TRBD1 (5 bases). The source is a woman of 80 years or more with acute or convalescent COVID-19. The CDR3, as DNA: TGTGCCAGCAGTGAACAGGGAATAACAGCCTACGAGCAGTACTTC. Its translation: CASSEQGITAYEQYF.